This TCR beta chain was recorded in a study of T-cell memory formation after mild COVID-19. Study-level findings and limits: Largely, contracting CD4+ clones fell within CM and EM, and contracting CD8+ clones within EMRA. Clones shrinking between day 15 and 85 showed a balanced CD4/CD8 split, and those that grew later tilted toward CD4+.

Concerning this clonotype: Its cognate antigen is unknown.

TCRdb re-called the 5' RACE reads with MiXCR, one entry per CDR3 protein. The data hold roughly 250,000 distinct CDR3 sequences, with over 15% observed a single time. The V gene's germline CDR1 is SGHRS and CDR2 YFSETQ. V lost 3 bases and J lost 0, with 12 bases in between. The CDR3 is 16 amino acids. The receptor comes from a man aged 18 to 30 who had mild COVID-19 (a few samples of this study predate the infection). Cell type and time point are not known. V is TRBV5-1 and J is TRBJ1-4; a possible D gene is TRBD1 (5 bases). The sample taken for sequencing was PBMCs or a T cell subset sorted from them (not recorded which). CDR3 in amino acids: CASSYGHAATNEKLFF. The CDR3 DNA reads TGCGCCAGCAGCTACGGACACGCAGCAACTAATGAAAAACTGTTTTTT.